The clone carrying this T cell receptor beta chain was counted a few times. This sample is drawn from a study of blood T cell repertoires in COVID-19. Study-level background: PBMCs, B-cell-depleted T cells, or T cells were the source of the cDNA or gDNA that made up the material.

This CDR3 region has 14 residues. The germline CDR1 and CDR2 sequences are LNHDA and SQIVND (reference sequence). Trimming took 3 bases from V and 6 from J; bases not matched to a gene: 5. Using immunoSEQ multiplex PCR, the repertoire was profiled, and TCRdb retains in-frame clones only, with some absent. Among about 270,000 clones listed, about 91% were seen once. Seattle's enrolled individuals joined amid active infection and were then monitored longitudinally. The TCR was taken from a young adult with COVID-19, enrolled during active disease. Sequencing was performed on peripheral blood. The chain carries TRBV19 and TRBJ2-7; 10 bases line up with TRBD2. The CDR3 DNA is TGTGCCAGTAGTATTGGGCTAGCGGGAGTCGAGCAGTACTTC. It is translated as CASSIGLAGVEQYF.